This TCR beta chain originates from a study of T-cell reconstitution after alpha-beta-depleted transplantation in children. General observations from the study: Elevated TCRbeta diversity at day 60 was traced, in some patients, to surviving recipient T cells and thymic progenitors. By about two months after transplant, alpha-beta T cells reportedly arose from several hundred graft clones that had expanded. One year after transplant, T-cell counts and diversity came mostly from newly produced T cells.

It was with unique molecular identifiers that the TCRbeta library was prepared. MiXCR, run by TCRdb on the PCR reads, gives a single entry per CDR3 protein. The sample shows 330,000 or so distinct CDR3 sequences, roughly 8.2% of them seen only once. Of note for this clonotype: Antigen specificity is unknown.

CDR1 is LGHNA, CDR2 YNFKEQ, per germline. Between the trimmed V and J ends, which lost 3 bases and 4 bases, there was a span of 9 bases. This CDR3 has 14 residues. The receptor comes from a female patient aged 2-9 years who had a stem cell transplant for Fanconi anemia, so the T cells may come from the graft donor. Sequencing used peripheral blood, obtained 360 days after TCRalphabeta/CD19-depleted stem cell transplant. The gene calls are TRBV4-2 and TRBJ1-4; D remains ambiguous. The CDR3 nucleotides read TGTGCCAGCAGCCAGGCGGGCCTTAATGAAAAACTGTTTTTT. Translated, it gives CASSQAGLNEKLFF.